A single sample is the source of the 8 T cell receptor beta chains below, sequenced in a study of cytomegalovirus exposure and HLA in healthy donors. It was with 60 Vbeta and 13 Jbeta primers that the PCR ran. Clones were sequenced by immunoSEQ multiplex PCR, and TCRdb holds only the in-frame ones, with some missing. The sample has 200,000 to 250,000 clones; 60% to 80% are singletons. The specimen was PBMCs. These receptors were obtained from a man aged 18-30 years in good health and CMV-seronegative.

The chain joins TRBV10-3 to TRBJ2-1; a weak D match, TRBD1 (5 bases). Deletions cut 4 bases from V and 6 bases from J, with 13 bases between. Germline V CDR1 and CDR2: ENHRY, SYGVKD. There are 14 residues in the CDR3. The CDR3 DNA is TGTGCCATCAGTGTAAAGGGGCTGGGCAATGAGCAGTTCTTC. It is translated as CAISVKGLGNEQFF.

V is TRBV20-1 and J is TRBJ1-1, with TRBD1 matching 9 bases. The trim removed 7 bases at V and 6 bases at J, leaving 3 bases unmatched. The germline CDR1 and CDR2 sequences are DFQATT and SNEGSKA (reference sequence). The CDR3 is made up of 11 amino acids. CDR3: CSGTGGPEAFF. CDR3 sequence (DNA): TGCAGTGGTACAGGGGGCCCTGAAGCTTTCTTT.

The CDR3, as DNA: TGTGCCAGCAGCCCTACGAGGGAGGGCCCTAATGAAAAACTGTTTTTT. Translating it yields CASSPTREGPNEKLFF. The rearrangement joins TRBV27 to TRBJ1-4; D gene uncertain. The germline V gene encodes CDR1 MNHEY and CDR2 SMNVEV (reference sequence). Deletions cut 6 bases from V and 3 bases from J, with 17 bases between. The CDR3 has 16 residues.

To note about this clone: Other DNA sequences in the same sample also yield this CDR3. The rearrangement uses TRBV7-9 and TRBJ2-1; 8 positions agree with TRBD2. The CDR3 sequence is 15 residues long. V was clipped by 5 bases and J by 0 bases; unmatched bases: 3. Germline V gives CDR1 SEHNR, CDR2 FQNEAQ (reference sequence). The CDR3 loop is CASSPSGSSYNEQFF. CDR3 nucleotide sequence: TGTGCCAGCAGCCCAAGCGGGAGCTCCTACAATGAGCAGTTCTTC.

The rearrangement links TRBV7-9 to TRBJ2-3, with D maybe TRBD2 (6 bases). Trimming stripped 7 bases from V and 4 bases from J, with 15 bases between. The germline V gene has CDR1 SEHNR and CDR2 FQNEAQ (reference sequence). The CDR3 spans 14 residues. The CDR3 DNA is TGTGCCAGCACAAAGGGGACTTCCGCAGATACGCAGTATTTT. This sequence encodes CASTKGTSADTQYF.

The chain is built from TRBV29-1 and TRBJ2-5; TRBD2 aligns across 7 bases. Germline-derived CDR1 and CDR2 are SQVTM and ANQGSEA. This CDR3 has 12 residues. J gave up 5 bases and V 4 bases, and 4 bases lay outside the gene matches. This CDR3 is CSVGEGGETQYF. CDR3 DNA sequence: TGCAGCGTTGGGGAGGGCGGGGAGACCCAGTACTTC.

The rearrangement links TRBV9 to TRBJ2-1; D is perhaps TRBD2 (6 bases). V lost 0 bases to trimming and J lost 7 bases, with 17 bases between them. CDR3 size: 16 residues. Germline V gene data show CDR1 as SGDLS and CDR2 as YYNGEE. The CDR3 DNA follows: TGTGCCAGCAGCGTAGGCCCGGGAGAGTTGGGAAATGAGCAGTTCTTC. It encodes CASSVGPGELGNEQFF. Full variable domain (missing parts from reference TRBV9 and TRBJ2-1): DSGVTQTPKHLITATGQRVTLRCSPRSGDLSVYWYQQSLDQGLQFLIQYYNGEERAKGNILERFSAQQFPDLHSELNLSSLELGDSALYFCASSVGPGELGNEQFFGPGTRLTVL.

The chain combines TRBV28 with TRBJ2-7; TRBD1 aligns across 8 bases. The CDR3 loop spans 13 amino acids. Germline-derived CDR1 and CDR2 are MDHEN and SYDVKM. The V gene end was trimmed by 8 bases and the J gene end by 2 bases; junction bases not matched to a gene: 5. The CDR3 region has the DNA TGTGCCAGCCTGGACAGGGCCACCTACGAGCAGTACTTC. Translation: CASLDRATYEQYF.